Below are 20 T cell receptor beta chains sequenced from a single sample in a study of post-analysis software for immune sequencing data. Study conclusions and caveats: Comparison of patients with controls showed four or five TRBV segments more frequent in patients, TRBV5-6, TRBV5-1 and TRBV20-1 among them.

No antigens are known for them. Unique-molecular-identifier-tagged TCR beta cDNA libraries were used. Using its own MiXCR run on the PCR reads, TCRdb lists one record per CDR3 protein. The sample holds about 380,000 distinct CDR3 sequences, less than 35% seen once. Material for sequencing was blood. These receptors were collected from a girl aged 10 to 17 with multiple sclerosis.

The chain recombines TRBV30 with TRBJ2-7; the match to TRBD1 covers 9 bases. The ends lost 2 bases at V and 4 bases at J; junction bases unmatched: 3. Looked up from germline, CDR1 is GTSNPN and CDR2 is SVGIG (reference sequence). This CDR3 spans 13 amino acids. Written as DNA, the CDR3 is TGTGCCTGGAGTTCGGGACAGGGTTACGAGCAGTACTTC. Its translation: CAWSSGQGYEQYF.

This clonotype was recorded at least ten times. The CDR3 reads CAISESPAGGLDEQFF. The DNA of the CDR3 is TGTGCCATCAGTGAGTCTCCAGCGGGGGGTTTGGATGAGCAGTTCTTC. This chain uses TRBV10-3 with TRBJ2-1; 9 bases map to TRBD2. The V segment lost 0 bases and the J segment 8 bases; nucleotides outside the gene matches: 8. The CDR3 has 16 residues. CDR1 is ENHRY, CDR2 SYGVKD, per germline.

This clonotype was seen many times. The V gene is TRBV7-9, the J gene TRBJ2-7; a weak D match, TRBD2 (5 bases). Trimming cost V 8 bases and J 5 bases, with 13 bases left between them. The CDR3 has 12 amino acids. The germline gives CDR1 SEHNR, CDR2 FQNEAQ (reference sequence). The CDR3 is CASQRGVDEQYF. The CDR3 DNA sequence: TGTGCCAGCCAACGGGGTGTAGACGAGCAGTACTTC. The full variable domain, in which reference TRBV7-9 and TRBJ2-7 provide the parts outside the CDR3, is DTGVSQNPRHKITKRGQNVTFRCDPISEHNRLYWYRQTLGQGPEFLTYFQNEAQLEKSRLLSDRFSAERPKGSFSTLEIQRTEQGDSAMYLCASQRGVDEQYFGPGTRLTVT.

For the CDR3, the DNA is TGTGCCAGCAGTTACTCGTCAGTCCCCTACGAGCAGTACTTC. Protein product: CASSYSSVPYEQYF. The V and J genes are TRBV6-2 or TRBV6-3 and TRBJ2-7; no clear D gene. The CDR3 spans 14 residues. V was clipped by 0 bases and J by 2 bases, with 8 bases between them. Germline V gene sequence: CDR1 MNHEY, CDR2 SVGEGT.

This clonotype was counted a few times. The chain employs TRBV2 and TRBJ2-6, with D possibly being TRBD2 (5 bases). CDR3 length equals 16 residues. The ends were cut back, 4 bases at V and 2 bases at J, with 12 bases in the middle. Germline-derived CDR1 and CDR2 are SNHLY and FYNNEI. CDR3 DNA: TGTGCCAGCAGTGCGGGGTTGGGAGCTGGGGCCAACGTCCTGACTTTC. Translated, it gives CASSAGLGAGANVLTF.

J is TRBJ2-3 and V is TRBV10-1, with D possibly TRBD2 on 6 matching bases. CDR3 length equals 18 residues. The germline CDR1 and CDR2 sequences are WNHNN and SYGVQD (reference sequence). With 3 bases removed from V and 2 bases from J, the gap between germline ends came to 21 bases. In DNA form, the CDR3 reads TGCGCCAGCAGTGACGCGGATCCACGCGGGGCCCCCACAGATACGCAGTATTTT. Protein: CASSDADPRGAPTDTQYF.

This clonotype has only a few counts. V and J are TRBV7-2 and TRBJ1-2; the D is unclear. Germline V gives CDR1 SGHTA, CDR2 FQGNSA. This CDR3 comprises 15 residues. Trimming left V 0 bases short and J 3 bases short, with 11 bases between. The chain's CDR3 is CASSLAQGFDYGYTF. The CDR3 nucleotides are TGTGCCAGCAGCTTAGCGCAAGGGTTCGACTATGGCTACACCTTC.

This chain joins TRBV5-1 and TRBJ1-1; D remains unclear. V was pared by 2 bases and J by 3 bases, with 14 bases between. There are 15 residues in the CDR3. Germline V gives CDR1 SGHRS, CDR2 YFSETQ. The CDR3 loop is CASSFGRAGYTEAFF. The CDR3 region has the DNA TGCGCCAGCAGCTTTGGTAGGGCAGGATACACTGAAGCTTTCTTT.

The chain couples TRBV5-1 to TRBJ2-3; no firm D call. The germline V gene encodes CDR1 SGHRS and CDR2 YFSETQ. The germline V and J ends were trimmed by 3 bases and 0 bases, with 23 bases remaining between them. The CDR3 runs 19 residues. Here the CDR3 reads CASSSDTSFLGYSTDTQYF. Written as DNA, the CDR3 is TGCGCCAGCAGCTCTGACACGTCCTTCCTTGGGTATAGCACAGATACGCAGTATTTT.

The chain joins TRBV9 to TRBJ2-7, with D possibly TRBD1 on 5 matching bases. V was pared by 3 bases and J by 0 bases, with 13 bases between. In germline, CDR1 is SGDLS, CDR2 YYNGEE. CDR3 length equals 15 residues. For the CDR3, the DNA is TGTGCCAGCAGCGAGACAGCAGCTAGCTCCTACGAGCAGTACTTC. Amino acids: CASSETAASSYEQYF.

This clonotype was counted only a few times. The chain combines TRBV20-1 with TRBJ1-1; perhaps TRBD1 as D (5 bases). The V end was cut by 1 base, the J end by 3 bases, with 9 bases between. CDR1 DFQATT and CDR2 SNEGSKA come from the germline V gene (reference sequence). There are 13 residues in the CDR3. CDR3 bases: TGCAGTGCTAGAGCACAGGACTACACTGAAGCTTTCTTT. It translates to CSARAQDYTEAFF.

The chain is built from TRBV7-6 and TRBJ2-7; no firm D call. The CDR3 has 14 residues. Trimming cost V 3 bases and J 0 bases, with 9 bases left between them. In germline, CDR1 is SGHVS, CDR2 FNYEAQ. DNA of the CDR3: TGTGCCAGCAGCTTTGGTAGTGACTCCTACGAGCAGTACTTC. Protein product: CASSFGSDSYEQYF.

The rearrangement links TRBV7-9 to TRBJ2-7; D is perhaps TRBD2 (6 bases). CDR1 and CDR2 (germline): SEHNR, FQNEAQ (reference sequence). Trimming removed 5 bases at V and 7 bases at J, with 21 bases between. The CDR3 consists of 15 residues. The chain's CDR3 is CASSMHLGTVLEQYF. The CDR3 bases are TGTGCCAGCAGCATGCACCTTGGGACTGTTTTAGAGCAGTACTTC.

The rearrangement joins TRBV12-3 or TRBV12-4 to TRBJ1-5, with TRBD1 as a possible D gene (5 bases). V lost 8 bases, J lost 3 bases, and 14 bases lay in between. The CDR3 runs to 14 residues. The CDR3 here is CASAFRQHNQPQHF. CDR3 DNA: TGTGCCAGCGCTTTTCGACAGCACAATCAGCCCCAGCATTTT.

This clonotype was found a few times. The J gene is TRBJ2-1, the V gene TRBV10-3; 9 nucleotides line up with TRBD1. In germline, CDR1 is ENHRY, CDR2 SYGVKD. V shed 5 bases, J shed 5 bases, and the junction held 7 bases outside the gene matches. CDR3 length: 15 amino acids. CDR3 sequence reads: CAISSGQGSNNEQFF. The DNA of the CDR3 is TGTGCCATCAGTTCCGGACAGGGGTCTAACAATGAGCAGTTCTTC.

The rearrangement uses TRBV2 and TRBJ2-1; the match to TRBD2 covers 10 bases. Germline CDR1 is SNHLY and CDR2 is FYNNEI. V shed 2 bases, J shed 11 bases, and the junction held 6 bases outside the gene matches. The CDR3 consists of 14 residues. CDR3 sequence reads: CASSEWLAGDKQFF. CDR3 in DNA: TGTGCCAGCAGTGAATGGCTAGCGGGGGACAAGCAGTTCTTC. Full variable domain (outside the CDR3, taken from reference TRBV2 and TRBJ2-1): EPEVTQTPSHQVTQMGQEVILRCVPISNHLYFYWYRQILGQKVEFLVSFYNNEISEKSEIFDDQFSVERPDGSNFTLKIRSTKLEDSAMYFCASSEWLAGDKQFFGPGTRLTVL.

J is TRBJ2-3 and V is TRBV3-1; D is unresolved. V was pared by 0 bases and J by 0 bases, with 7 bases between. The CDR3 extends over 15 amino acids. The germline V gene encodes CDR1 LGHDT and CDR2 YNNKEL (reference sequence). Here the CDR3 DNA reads TGTGCCAGCAGCCAAGACGGAACTAGCACAGATACGCAGTATTTT. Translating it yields CASSQDGTSTDTQYF.

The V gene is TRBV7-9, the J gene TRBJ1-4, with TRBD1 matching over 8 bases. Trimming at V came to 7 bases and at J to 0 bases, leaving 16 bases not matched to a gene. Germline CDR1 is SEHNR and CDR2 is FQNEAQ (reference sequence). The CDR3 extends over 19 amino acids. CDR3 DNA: TGTGCCAGCATTCGGGAACGAGGACAGGGTACACCAACTAATGAAAAACTGTTTTTT. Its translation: CASIRERGQGTPTNEKLFF.

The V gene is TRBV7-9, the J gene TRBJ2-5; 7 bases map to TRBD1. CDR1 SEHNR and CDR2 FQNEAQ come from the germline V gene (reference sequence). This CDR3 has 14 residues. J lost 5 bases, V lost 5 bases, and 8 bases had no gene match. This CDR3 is CASSPTGDGETQYF. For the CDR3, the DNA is TGTGCCAGCAGCCCAACAGGGGACGGGGAGACCCAGTACTTC.

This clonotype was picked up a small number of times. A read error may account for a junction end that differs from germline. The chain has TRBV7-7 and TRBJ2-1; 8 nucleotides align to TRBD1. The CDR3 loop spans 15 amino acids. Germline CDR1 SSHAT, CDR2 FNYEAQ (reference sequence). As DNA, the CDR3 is TGTGCTAGCAGCATCGGACAGGGCCCCTACAATGAGCAGTTCTTC. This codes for CASSIGQGPYNEQFF.